This T cell receptor beta chain was observed in a study of blood T cell dynamics during melanoma immunotherapy. Method: immunoSEQ multiplex PCR; TCRdb's copy keeps in-frame clones and lacks some. Of 5,900 or so clones in the sample, 88% are singletons; the top ten hold approximately 1.9%. Germline V gives CDR1 MNHNS, CDR2 SASEGT. V gave up 6 bases and J gave up 2 bases, with 13 bases separating them. This CDR3 is 14 amino acids long. The time point: pre-treatment baseline. The chain recombines TRBV6-1 with TRBJ1-2; no reliable D call. This receptor was identified in a human donor with melanoma. The material was blood, obtained from a patient treated with checkpoint blockade. The CDR3 is CASRGLGYNYGYTF. As DNA, the CDR3 is TGTGCCAGCAGAGGACTGGGGTACAACTATGGCTACACCTTC.